A selection of T cell receptor beta chains follows, all from one sample in a study of blood T cell repertoires in COVID-19. Data came from immunoSEQ multiplex PCR; TCRdb stores just in-frame clones and leaves some out. The sample yields about 350,000 clones, around 90% seen once. The sequenced material came from peripheral blood. These receptors were taken from a woman aged 60-75 years with COVID-19, enrolled during active disease. CDR3s include the opening cysteine and the closing phenylalanine or tryptophan. The D gene is left open where the match is weak.

CASSGQGDYSPLHF | 14 | TRBD1 | TRBV9
CASSLITVLLTDTQYF | 16 | NA | TRBV7-9
CASSNSGRRAYEQYF | 15 | NA | TRBV27
CASSPQGHEQFF | 12 | NA | TRBV11-2
CASSLAGGLTYEQFF | 15 | NA | TRBV7-2
CAWSVWGGNTIYF | 13 | NA | TRBV30
CASSPGSGRADGNTIYF | 17 | NA | TRBV18
CAIRPHRDRETGELFF | 16 | TRBD1 | TRBV10-3
CASSFSGYGYTF | 12 | NA | TRBV27
CASSVEPGNYGYTF | 14 | NA | TRBV9
CASETLSWNYGYTF | 14 | NA | TRBV5-8
CASSPGGGLSEKLFF | 15 | NA | TRBV19
CASSTRDRRDTEAFF | 15 | TRBD1 | TRBV19
CASSPMAATNEKLFF | 15 | NA | TRBV7-9
CASSLRGSYEQYF | 13 | NA | TRBV27
CASSLGGGLNTEAFF | 15 | NA | TRBV7-9
CASRGDRANQPQHF | 14 | TRBD1 | TRBV6-5
CAWSVLRGSYEQYF | 14 | NA | TRBV30
CASLKNTEAFF | 11 | NA | TRBV6-5
CASSLDRVEAFF | 12 | TRBD1 | TRBV6-6
CASSLLLAGGREQFF | 15 | TRBD2 | TRBV5-1
CASSPDRGSSGNTIYF | 16 | TRBD1 | TRBV18
CASSSRGGGTEAFF | 14 | NA | TRBV7-6
CASSIGPPGNQPQHF | 15 | NA | TRBV19
CATGAYRELQHF | 12 | NA | TRBV2
CASSQGPAGGTEEQYF | 16 | TRBD1 | TRBV4-1
CASSAPRAVARPTDTQYF | 18 | NA | TRBV2
CSVRGGDTQYF | 11 | NA | TRBV29-1
CASQFRGGGRKQYF | 14 | NA | TRBV28
CASSYRGPTEAFF | 13 | TRBD1 | TRBV6-5
CASSRTGEIYGYTF | 14 | TRBD1 | TRBV5-1
CAWSVGESYGYTF | 13 | NA | TRBV30
CASSPLAGEQYF | 12 | TRBD2 | TRBV5-4
CASSPRTGIFGIQYF | 15 | TRBD1 | TRBV3-1/TRBV3-2
CASSLAREQYF | 11 | NA | TRBV7-2
CASSVAQGFAGELFF | 15 | NA | TRBV9
CAISRTDTNYGYTF | 14 | NA | TRBV10-3
CASSPGSSRNEKLFF | 15 | NA | TRBV10-1
CASSDAIGTGVTNEQFF | 17 | TRBD1 | TRBV2
CASSLVGTSGSPDEQFF | 17 | TRBD2 | TRBV7-2
CASSIRGQGNQPQHF | 15 | TRBD1 | TRBV19
CASSSQAGYEQYF | 13 | NA | TRBV7-3
CASSLVTTGYGYTF | 14 | NA | TRBV28
CASSDTGLGYTF | 12 | NA | TRBV6-5